This T cell receptor beta chain was documented in a study of beta chain features in type 1 diabetes. Study observations and caveats: The naive, central memory and Treg TCRB repertoires looked more alike in patients than they did in healthy donors. Researchers report that Type 1 diabetes patients had moderately but significantly shorter TCRB CDR3s across all four CD4+ subsets.

This clone was seen a handful of times. What it binds is not known. The V segment lost 5 bases and the J segment 4 bases; nucleotides outside the gene matches: 8. Germline V gene data show CDR1 as SEHNR and CDR2 as FQNEAQ (reference sequence). The CDR3 covers 15 residues. Researchers reported sorting CD4+ naive, central memory, regulatory and stem cell-like memory cells via CD45RO/CCR7/CD25/CD127/CD95/CD27. Populations isolated by sorting all had purity greater than 95%. The sequenced template was cDNA made from the entire isolated RNA. Profiling relied on immunoSEQ multiplex PCR, and the TCRdb table lists in-frame clones only, not all of them. The sample records hundreds of thousands of clones, approximately 11% being singletons.

The sequence was collected from a man aged 25 to 40 with type 1 diabetes. The sequenced material came from naive CD4+ T cells from blood. This chain links TRBV7-9 with TRBJ2-7, with 10 bases identical to TRBD2. CDR3 in amino acids: CASSPRERGGYEQYF. The CDR3 DNA follows: TGTGCCAGCAGCCCCAGAGAGCGGGGGGGTTACGAGCAGTACTTC.